Presented here are 31 T cell receptor beta chains from one specimen sequenced in a study of spatial heterogeneity in lung cancer. Indicated time point: sample taken at primary tumor resection. Whole RNA, which was extracted from tumor, nontumor lung tissue or frozen PBMC, was sequenced without any cell sorting. TCRdb reprocessed the 5' RACE reads via MiXCR and lists one record per CDR3 protein. This sample yields 900 to 1,300 distinct CDR3 sequences, of which 27% are seen a single time; about a sixth belongs to the top ten. The sample was PBMCs, taken at surgery. The receptors were gathered from a female donor with early-stage non-small cell lung cancer.

Note on this clonotype: Found in a library prepared for alpha chains, this beta chain is an off-target read, and its abundance has little meaning. This chain uses TRBV20-1 with TRBJ2-5, with 8 bases matching TRBD1. The J segment lost 2 bases and the V segment lost 5 bases, leaving 4 bases of the junction unmatched. Germline-derived CDR1 and CDR2 are DFQATT and SNEGSKA (reference sequence). There are 13 residues in the CDR3. The CDR3 loop is CSALTGGQETQYF. The CDR3, as DNA: TGCAGTGCTCTTACAGGGGGTCAAGAGACCCAGTACTTC.

Details on this clonotype: For a library built for alpha chains, this beta chain is a stray read; little rests on its size. The gene calls are TRBV2 and TRBJ1-4; unclear D gene. CDR3 size: 15 residues. CDR1 is SNHLY and CDR2 is FYNNEI in the germline V gene. V was pared by 5 bases and J by 8 bases, with 18 bases between. The CDR3 spells CASSRTGSANEKLFF. The CDR3 nucleotides are TGTGCCAGCAGTCGAACCGGGTCTGCGAACGAAAAACTGTTTTTT.

This clonotype was seen only a few times. The library was designed around alpha chains, so this beta chain is a stray read whose abundance carries little weight. The J gene is TRBJ2-3, the V gene TRBV27; possible D gene TRBD1, 6 bases. CDR3 length: 16 amino acids. V dropped 2 bases and J dropped 0 bases, with 12 bases sitting between them. CDR1 and CDR2 from the germline V gene are MNHEY and SMNVEV (reference sequence). The CDR3 sequence: CASSLQGSLSTDTQYF. The CDR3 region has the DNA TGTGCCAGCAGTTTACAGGGGTCTTTGAGCACAGATACGCAGTATTTT.

This clonotype was detected only once. This beta chain lies outside the target of a library built for alpha chains; its clone size means little. The chain carries TRBV4-1 and TRBJ2-7; D unclear. The V end lost 2 bases, the J end lost 1 base, and 6 bases lay between the germline ends. The CDR3 consists of 13 residues. Germline V gene lookup returns CDR1 MGHRA and CDR2 YSYEKL. The CDR3, as DNA: TGCGCCAGCAGCCAAAAGACGTCCTACGAGCAGTACTTC. This sequence encodes CASSQKTSYEQYF.

Comments on this clonotype: This beta chain came through as a stray read in a library set up for alpha chains, and its size says little. The chain joins TRBV7-9 to TRBJ2-5; 7 nucleotides agree with TRBD2. V was pared by 4 bases and J by 1 base, with 6 bases of the junction left unmatched. The length of the CDR3 is 15 residues. The V gene's germline CDR1 is SEHNR and CDR2 FQNEAQ (reference sequence). CDR3 bases: TGTGCCAGCAGCTCCCCCCGGGAGGTCCAAGAGACCCAGTACTTC. Translation gives CASSSPREVQETQYF.

This clonotype was seen only a few times. Found in a library prepared for alpha chains, this beta chain is an off-target read, and its abundance has little meaning. The V gene is TRBV5-5, the J gene TRBJ2-2, with 7 bases identical to TRBD1. The CDR3 is made up of 17 amino acids. Trimming took 3 bases from V and 0 from J; bases not matched to a gene: 8. Germline V gene lookup returns CDR1 SGHKS and CDR2 YYEKEE (reference sequence). The CDR3 loop reads CASSSPEGGPNTGELFF. The CDR3, as DNA: TGTGCCAGCAGCTCCCCCGAAGGGGGCCCGAACACCGGGGAGCTGTTTTTT.

Points on this clonotype: This beta chain is an unintended read in a library built for alpha chains; its size means little. The chain combines TRBV24-1 with TRBJ2-2, with a possible D match to TRBD1 (5 bases). The CDR3 consists of 14 residues. Per the germline V gene, CDR1 is KGHDR and CDR2 is SFDVKD. The germline V and J ends were trimmed by 9 bases and 6 bases, with 16 bases remaining between them. Written as DNA, the CDR3 is TGTGCCACCTCCCAGTCGTGGGGCCCCGGGGAGCTGTTTTTT. It encodes CATSQSWGPGELFF.

This clonotype was detected a few times. This beta chain was picked up by a library intended for alpha chains and is off target, so its count carries little meaning. V and J are TRBV18 and TRBJ1-1, with D maybe TRBD1 (5 bases). Germline-derived CDR1 and CDR2 are KGHSH and LQKENI. This CDR3 is 14 amino acids long. The V and J ends lost 1 base and 3 bases respectively, with 9 bases between them. The CDR3 DNA sequence: TGTGCCAGCTCACCACAGGGGTTGGACACTGAAGCTTTCTTT. Amino acids: CASSPQGLDTEAFF. The full variable domain, rest sourced from reference TRBV18 and TRBJ1-1, is NAGVMQNPRHLVRRRGQEARLRCSPMKGHSHVYWYRQLPEEGLKFMVYLQKENIIDESGMPKERFSAEFPKEGPSILRIQQVVRGDSAAYFCASSPQGLDTEAFFGQGTRLTVV.

There are a few counts of this clonotype. The library was prepared for alpha chains; this beta chain is a stray read, so its frequency means little. The rearrangement links TRBV9 to TRBJ2-7, with D maybe TRBD1 (6 bases). This CDR3 region has 14 residues. Germline CDR1 reads SGDLS; CDR2 reads YYNGEE. Deletions cut 0 bases from V and 3 bases from J, with 10 bases between. Here the CDR3 DNA reads TGTGCCAGCAGCGTAGGGGACATGTACTACGAGCAGTACTTC. As protein: CASSVGDMYYEQYF.

To note about this clonotype: For a library built for alpha chains, this beta chain is a stray read; little rests on its size. The chain uses TRBV7-8 and TRBJ2-4, with D perhaps TRBD1 or TRBD2 (6 bases each). Trimming shortened V by 5 bases and J by 0 bases, and 11 bases separated the two germline ends. CDR1 is SGHVS, CDR2 FQNEAQ, per germline. The CDR3 contains 15 residues. CDR3 DNA: TGTGCCAGCAGCATTGGAGGGGGAGCCAAAAACATTCAGTACTTC. Its translation is CASSIGGGAKNIQYF.

A note on this clonotype: This beta chain came through as a stray read in a library set up for alpha chains, and its size says little. The chain joins TRBV11-2 to TRBJ2-5; a possible D gene is TRBD2 (6 bases). This CDR3 region has 14 residues. With 2 bases removed from V and 5 bases from J, the gap between germline ends came to 12 bases. From germline, CDR1 is SGHAT and CDR2 FQNNGV. CDR3 sequence reads: CASSLFREMETQYF. The DNA for the CDR3 is TGTGCCAGCAGCTTATTCCGGGAGATGGAGACCCAGTACTTC.

This clonotype was observed a few times. Within a library made for alpha chains, this beta chain is off target, and its count is uninformative. The V gene is TRBV18, the J gene TRBJ2-1; D is ambiguous. V was shortened by 6 bases and J by 0 bases, with 12 bases between the two germline ends. Per germline, CDR1 KGHSH and CDR2 LQKENI. The CDR3 consists of 15 residues. DNA for the CDR3: TGTGCCAGCTCCCCCCAGGCTAGCTCCTACAATGAGCAGTTCTTC. Amino acids: CASSPQASSYNEQFF.

By its share, this clonotype is large. This beta chain is an unintended read in a library built for alpha chains; its size means little. V and J are TRBV20-1 and TRBJ2-7, with TRBD2 matching 7 bases. The CDR3 length is 13 residues. The germline gives CDR1 DFQATT, CDR2 SNEGSKA (reference sequence). Unmatched junction bases numbered 6, after V lost 5 bases and J lost 2 bases. CDR3 loop: CSAEASGTYEQYF. The CDR3 DNA reads as TGCAGTGCTGAGGCTAGCGGAACCTACGAGCAGTACTTC.

On this clonotype itself: This beta chain represents an off-target read in a library built for alpha chains; its size is of limited meaning. This chain links TRBV4-2 with TRBJ2-3; TRBD1 is a possible D gene (7 bases). The CDR3 is made up of 16 amino acids. V was cut by 3 bases and J by 2 bases, with 15 bases left in between. Germline V gene lookup returns CDR1 LGHNA and CDR2 YNFKEQ. The CDR3: CASSQAGQLSTDTQYF. The CDR3 nucleotides are TGTGCCAGCAGCCAGGCGGGACAGCTCTCCACAGATACGCAGTATTTT.

This clonotype was counted a few times. With the library built for alpha chains, this beta chain is off target and its frequency is not meaningful. The rearrangement joins TRBV2 to TRBJ1-5, with unresolved D. This CDR3 comprises 14 residues. The V gene's germline CDR1 is SNHLY and CDR2 FYNNEI. Trimming removed 1 base at V and 10 bases at J, with 14 bases between. CDR3 residues: CASSEGIRSSPQHF. CDR3 in DNA: TGTGCCAGCAGTGAAGGAATCAGGTCCTCACCCCAGCATTTT.

This clonotype is deemed large (0.1 to 1%). In a library made to pick up alpha chains, this beta chain is a stray read with a size that means little. The gene calls are TRBV20-1 and TRBJ2-1; TRBD2 matches 7 bases. The CDR3 length is 13 residues. V lost 5 bases and J lost 4; bases outside the gene matches: 5. Germline V gene lookup returns CDR1 DFQATT and CDR2 SNEGSKA (reference sequence). CDR3 loop: CSAPSGPYNEQFF. The CDR3 DNA is TGCAGTGCTCCTAGCGGCCCATACAATGAGCAGTTCTTC.

This clonotype was counted a few times. In a library made to pick up alpha chains, this beta chain is a stray read with a size that means little. The chain recombines TRBV20-1 with TRBJ2-1; D is undetermined. The CDR3 spans 18 residues. Per the germline V gene, CDR1 is DFQATT and CDR2 is SNEGSKA (reference sequence). V shed 0 bases and J shed 1 base, with 19 bases lying between them. CDR3 sequence: CSARDISASSASYNEQFF. The CDR3 DNA sequence: TGCAGTGCTAGAGATATAAGCGCCTCTTCAGCGTCCTACAATGAGCAGTTCTTC.

Concerning this clonotype itself: This beta chain is off target for a library built for alpha chains, so its abundance means little. This rearrangement joins TRBV6-6 to TRBJ2-7; D perhaps matches TRBD2 (5 bases). CDR1 and CDR2 from the germline V gene are MNHNY and SVGAGI (reference sequence). V was trimmed by 5 bases and J by 6 bases, leaving 14 bases between them. This CDR3 spans 13 amino acids. The CDR3 DNA reads TGTGCCAGCAGTAAAGGGAGCCTGAGCGAGCAGTACGTC. The encoded protein is CASSKGSLSEQYV.

This clonotype was found a few times. The library was built for alpha chains, so this beta chain is an off-target read and its size means little. The genes are TRBV11-1 and TRBJ2-1; D gene unclear. The CDR3 is made up of 13 amino acids. V shed 2 bases and J shed 7 bases, with 9 bases lying between them. The germline V gene has CDR1 SGHAT and CDR2 FQDESV (reference sequence). CDR3 protein: CASSLRPSNEQFF. DNA of the CDR3: TGTGCCAGCAGCTTACGTCCGTCTAATGAGCAGTTCTTC.

To note about this clonotype: This beta chain turned up in a library designed for alpha chains; as an off-target read, its abundance says little. This rearrangement joins TRBV6-2 or TRBV6-3 to TRBJ2-2; the match to TRBD2 covers 16 bases. The CDR3 runs to 18 residues. The germline CDR1 and CDR2 sequences are MNHEY and SVGEGT. The V gene end was trimmed by 5 bases and the J gene end by 5 bases; junction bases not matched to a gene: 8. CDR3 in DNA: TGTGCCAGCAGTACGGGACTAGCGGGAGGGGCTTCGACCGGGGAGCTGTTTTTT. Residues: CASSTGLAGGASTGELFF.

This clonotype was counted a few times. For a library built for alpha chains, this beta chain is a stray read; little rests on its size. CDR3 in DNA: TGCAGCGCGGGACTAGCGGGAACTTATGGGCAGTTCTTC. This codes for CSAGLAGTYGQFF. The genes are TRBV29-1 and TRBJ2-1; 13 bases are a match to TRBD2. Germline CDR1 reads SQVTM; CDR2 reads ANQGSEA. The CDR3 extends over 13 amino acids. With 7 bases clipped from V and 12 bases from J, the junction kept 9 bases outside the gene matches.

This clonotype is labeled large. Being off target in a library aimed at alpha chains, this beta chain has a size of little meaning. This chain joins TRBV4-2 and TRBJ2-7; 9 nucleotides align to TRBD2. CDR1 and CDR2 (germline): LGHNA, YNFKEQ. V trimming: 0 bases; J trimming: 2 bases; junction bases outside the gene matches: 8. The CDR3 consists of 17 residues. The CDR3 reads CASSQDRSGSGTYEQYF. The CDR3 nucleotides read TGTGCCAGCAGCCAAGACCGTAGCGGGAGCGGGACCTACGAGCAGTACTTC.

Note on this clonotype: The library was designed around alpha chains, so this beta chain is a stray read whose abundance carries little weight. V usage is TRBV7-6 and J usage is TRBJ2-1; possible D gene TRBD2, 6 bases. In germline, CDR1 is SGHVS, CDR2 FNYEAQ. This CDR3 spans 14 amino acids. V dropped 6 bases and J dropped 7 bases, with 16 bases sitting between them. In DNA form, the CDR3 reads TGTGCCAGCAGTCGCGGCGCGGGGTCGAATGAGCAGTTCTTC. This gives the protein CASSRGAGSNEQFF. Full variable domain (remainder filled in from reference TRBV7-6 and TRBJ2-1): GAGVSQSPRYKVTKRGQDVALRCDPISGHVSLYWYRQALGQGPEFLTYFNYEAQQDKSGLPNDRFSAERPEGSISTLTIQRTEQRDSAMYRCASSRGAGSNEQFFGPGTRLTVL.

This clonotype was recorded once. This beta chain is a stray read from a library made for alpha chains; its abundance is not meaningful. This rearrangement joins TRBV7-9 to TRBJ2-2; D unclear. This CDR3 spans 14 amino acids. V was cut by 8 bases and J by 2 bases, with 12 bases left in between. CDR1 and CDR2 from the germline V gene are SEHNR and FQNEAQ (reference sequence). CDR3: CASQGQINTGELFF. The CDR3 region has the DNA TGTGCCAGCCAAGGGCAAATTAACACCGGGGAGCTGTTTTTT.

As to this clonotype: The library was designed around alpha chains, so this beta chain is a stray read whose abundance carries little weight. The chain uses TRBV12-5 and TRBJ2-3, with D perhaps TRBD2 (5 bases). V was pared by 6 bases and J by 1 base, with 11 bases between. The CDR3 length is 14 residues. Germline CDR1 is LGHNT and CDR2 is FRNRAP. As DNA, the CDR3 is TGTGCTAGTGGCCACGGGAAGGGCACAGATACGCAGTATTTT. Encoded protein: CASGHGKGTDTQYF. Supplemented by reference TRBV12-5 and TRBJ2-3, the full variable domain reads DARVTQTPRHKVTEMGQEVTMRCQPILGHNTVFWYRQTMMQGLELLAYFRNRAPLDDSGMPKDRFSAEMPDATLATLKIQPSEPRDSAVYFCASGHGKGTDTQYFGPGTRLTVL.

Of note for this clonotype: This beta chain is off target for a library built for alpha chains, so its abundance means little. V usage is TRBV5-1 and J usage is TRBJ2-1, with D possibly matching TRBD2 (5 bases). This CDR3 comprises 11 residues. The germline CDR1 and CDR2 sequences are SGHRS and YFSETQ. Trimming shortened V by 2 bases and J by 8 bases, and 5 bases separated the two germline ends. The CDR3 loop reads CASSFSDEQFF. CDR3 coding DNA: TGCGCCAGCAGCTTTAGCGATGAGCAGTTCTTC.

This clonotype occurred a few times. A library made for alpha chains picked up this beta chain off target, so its size means little. The genes are TRBV29-1 and TRBJ2-1, with 11 bases identical to TRBD1. The CDR3 consists of 14 residues. The germline gives CDR1 SQVTM, CDR2 ANQGSEA. Unmatched junction bases numbered 7, after V lost 4 bases and J lost 8 bases. The DNA of the CDR3 is TGCAGCGTTGTAGGACAGGGGGCGGAAGATGAGCAGTTCTTC. Translation: CSVVGQGAEDEQFF.

Remarks on this clonotype: With the library built for alpha chains, this beta chain is off target and its frequency is not meaningful. The genes are TRBV7-9 and TRBJ2-7; D unresolved. This CDR3 is built from 18 residues. V lost 3 bases, J lost 2 bases, and 23 bases lay in between. In germline, CDR1 is SEHNR, CDR2 FQNEAQ (reference sequence). CDR3 nucleotides: TGTGCCAGCAGCTTTTTCGCCCTCTCAAACGAGAGGACCTACGAGCAGTACTTC. Amino acid sequence: CASSFFALSNERTYEQYF.

Of note for this clonotype: This beta chain slipped into a library made for alpha chains as a stray read, so its size is not meaningful. The chain has TRBV12-3 or TRBV12-4 and TRBJ2-3, with D perhaps TRBD2 (5 bases). The CDR3 loop spans 16 amino acids. Trimming took 3 bases from V and 3 from J, leaving 16 bases between them. CDR3 sequence reads: CASSFILDYLTDTQYF. The CDR3 bases are TGTGCCAGCAGTTTCATCCTTGACTACCTAACAGATACGCAGTATTTT.

By sample share, this clonotype is large. In a library made to pick up alpha chains, this beta chain is a stray read with a size that means little. The chain is built from TRBV20-1 and TRBJ2-4, with TRBD1 identical over 9 bases. Germline V lookup: CDR1 DFQATT, CDR2 SNEGSKA (reference sequence). V trimming: 1 base; J trimming: 6 bases; junction bases outside the gene matches: 4. This CDR3 contains 14 residues. For the CDR3, the DNA is TGCAGTGCTAGAGCCACAGGGGGCTCAAACATTCAGTACTTC. This encodes CSARATGGSNIQYF.

Worth noting for this clonotype: The library was designed around alpha chains, so this beta chain is a stray read whose abundance carries little weight. This chain links TRBV7-2 with TRBJ2-5; TRBD2 aligns across 14 bases. Germline V gives CDR1 SGHTA, CDR2 FQGNSA. V was pared by 5 bases and J by 1 base, with 3 bases of the junction left unmatched. The CDR3 consists of 16 residues. This CDR3 is CASSGGTSGSQETQYF. The DNA of the CDR3 is TGTGCCAGCAGCGGCGGGACTAGCGGGAGCCAAGAGACCCAGTACTTC.